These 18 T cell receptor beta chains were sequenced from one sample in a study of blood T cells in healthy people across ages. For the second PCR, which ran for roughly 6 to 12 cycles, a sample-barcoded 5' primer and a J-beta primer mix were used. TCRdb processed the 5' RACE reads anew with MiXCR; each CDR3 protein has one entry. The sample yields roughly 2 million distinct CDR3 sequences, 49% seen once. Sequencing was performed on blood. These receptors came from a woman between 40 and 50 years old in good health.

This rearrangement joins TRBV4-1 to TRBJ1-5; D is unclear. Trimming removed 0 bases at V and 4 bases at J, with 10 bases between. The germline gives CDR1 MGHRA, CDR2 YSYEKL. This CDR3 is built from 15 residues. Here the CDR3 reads CASSQDGLQNQPQHF. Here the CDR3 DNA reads TGCGCCAGCAGCCAAGATGGGCTGCAAAATCAGCCCCAGCATTTT.

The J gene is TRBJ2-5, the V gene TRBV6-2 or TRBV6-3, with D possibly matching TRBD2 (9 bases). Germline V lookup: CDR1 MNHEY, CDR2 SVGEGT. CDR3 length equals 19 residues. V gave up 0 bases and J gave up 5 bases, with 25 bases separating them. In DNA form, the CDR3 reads TGTGCCAGCAGTTACTCACCAGGGGGCCTAGCGGGGCCGGAGGAGACCCAGTACTTC. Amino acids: CASSYSPGGLAGPEETQYF.

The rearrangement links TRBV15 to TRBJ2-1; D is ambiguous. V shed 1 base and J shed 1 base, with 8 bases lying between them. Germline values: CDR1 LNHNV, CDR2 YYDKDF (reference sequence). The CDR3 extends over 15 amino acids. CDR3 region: CATSRVTTSYNEQFF. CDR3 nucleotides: TGTGCCACCAGCAGAGTAACTACTTCCTACAATGAGCAGTTCTTC.

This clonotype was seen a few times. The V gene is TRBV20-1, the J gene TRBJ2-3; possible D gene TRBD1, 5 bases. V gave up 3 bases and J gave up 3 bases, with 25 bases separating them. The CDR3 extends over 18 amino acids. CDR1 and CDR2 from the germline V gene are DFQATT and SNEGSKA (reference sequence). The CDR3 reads CSARGQDAVSLRTDTQYF. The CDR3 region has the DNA TGCAGTGCTAGGGGGCAGGACGCCGTCAGTCTTAGGACAGATACGCAGTATTTT.

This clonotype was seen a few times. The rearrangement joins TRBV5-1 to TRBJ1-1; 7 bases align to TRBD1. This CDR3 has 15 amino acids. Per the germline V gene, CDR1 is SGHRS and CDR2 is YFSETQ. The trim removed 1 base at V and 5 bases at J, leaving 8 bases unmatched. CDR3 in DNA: TGCGCCAGCAGCTTGATGATAGGGGGCGTAACTGAAGCTTTCTTT. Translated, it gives CASSLMIGGVTEAFF.

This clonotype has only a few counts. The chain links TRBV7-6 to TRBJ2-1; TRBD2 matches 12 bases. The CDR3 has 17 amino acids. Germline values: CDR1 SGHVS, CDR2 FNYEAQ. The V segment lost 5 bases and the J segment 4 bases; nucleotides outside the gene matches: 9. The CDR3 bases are TGTGCCAGCAGCGAAGCTAGCGGGGGGGCCGTTTACAATGAGCAGTTCTTC. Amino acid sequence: CASSEASGGAVYNEQFF.

The CDR3: CASSGTGTGEDYGYTF. CDR3 coding DNA: TGTGCCAGCAGCGGAACCGGGACAGGGGAAGACTATGGCTACACCTTC. This rearrangement joins TRBV13 to TRBJ1-2; 10 nucleotides align to TRBD1. The CDR3 is 16 amino acids. Germline CDR1 is PRHDT and CDR2 is FYEKMQ (reference sequence). The V and J ends lost 5 bases and 3 bases, in that order; junction bases with no gene match: 9.

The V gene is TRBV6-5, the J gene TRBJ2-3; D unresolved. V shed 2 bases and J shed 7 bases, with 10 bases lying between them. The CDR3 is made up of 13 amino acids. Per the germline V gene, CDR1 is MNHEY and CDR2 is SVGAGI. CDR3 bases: TGTGCCAGCAGTTACAGGGCCCAAAATACGCAGTATTTT. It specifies CASSYRAQNTQYF.

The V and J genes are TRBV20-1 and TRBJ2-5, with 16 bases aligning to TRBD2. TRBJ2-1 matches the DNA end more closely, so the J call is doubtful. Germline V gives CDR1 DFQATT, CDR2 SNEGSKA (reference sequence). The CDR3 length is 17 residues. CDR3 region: CSAGGQHTGLAGGLQFF. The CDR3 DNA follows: TGCAGTGCCGGGGGACAGCACACGGGACTAGCGGGGGGGTTGCAGTTCTTC.

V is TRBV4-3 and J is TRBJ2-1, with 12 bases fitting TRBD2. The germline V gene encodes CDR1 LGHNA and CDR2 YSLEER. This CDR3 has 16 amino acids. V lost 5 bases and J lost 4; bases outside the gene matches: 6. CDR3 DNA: TGCGCCAGCAGCAAAAGACTAGCGGGGGCTTACAATGAGCAGTTCTTC. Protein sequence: CASSKRLAGAYNEQFF.

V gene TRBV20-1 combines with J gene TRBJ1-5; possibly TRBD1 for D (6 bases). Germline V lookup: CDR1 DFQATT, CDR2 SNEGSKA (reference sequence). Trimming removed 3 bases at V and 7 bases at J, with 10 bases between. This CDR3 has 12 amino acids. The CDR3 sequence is CSASGGWQPQHF. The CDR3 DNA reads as TGCAGTGCTAGCGGGGGCTGGCAGCCCCAGCATTTT.

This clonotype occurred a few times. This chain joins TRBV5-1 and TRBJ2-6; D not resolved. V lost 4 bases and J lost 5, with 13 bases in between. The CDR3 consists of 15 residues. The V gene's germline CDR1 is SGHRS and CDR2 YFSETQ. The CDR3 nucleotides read TGCGCCAGCAGCCCCGGTAATCTCTGGGCCAACGTCCTGACTTTC. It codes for CASSPGNLWANVLTF.

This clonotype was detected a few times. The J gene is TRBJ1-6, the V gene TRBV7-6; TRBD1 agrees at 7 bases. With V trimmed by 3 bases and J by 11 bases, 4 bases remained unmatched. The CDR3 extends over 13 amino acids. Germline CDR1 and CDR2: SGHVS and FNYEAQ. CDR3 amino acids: CASSLTGQPPLHF. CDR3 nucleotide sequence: TGTGCCAGCAGCTTGACAGGGCAGCCACCCCTCCACTTT.

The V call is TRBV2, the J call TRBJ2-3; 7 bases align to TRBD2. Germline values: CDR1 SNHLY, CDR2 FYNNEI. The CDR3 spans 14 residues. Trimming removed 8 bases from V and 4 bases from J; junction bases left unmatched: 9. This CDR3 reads CASAEAGWADTQYF. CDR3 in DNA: TGTGCCAGCGCTGAAGCGGGGTGGGCAGATACGCAGTATTTT.

CDR3 residues: CASSLIPTEYNSPLHF. DNA of the CDR3: TGTGCCAGCAGCTTAATTCCGACAGAGTATAATTCACCCCTCCACTTT. The chain has TRBV7-3 and TRBJ1-6; perhaps TRBD1 as D (5 bases). Trimming left V 1 base short and J 4 bases short, with 11 bases between. Germline V gene lookup returns CDR1 SGHTA and CDR2 FQGTGA. This CDR3 has 16 residues. Combining the CDR3 with reference TRBV7-3 and TRBJ1-6 gives the whole variable domain GAGVSQTPSNKVTEKGKYVELRCDPISGHTALYWYRQSLGQGPEFLIYFQGTGAADDSGLPNDRFFAVRPEGSVSTLKIQRTERGDSAVYLCASSLIPTEYNSPLHFGNGTRLTVT.

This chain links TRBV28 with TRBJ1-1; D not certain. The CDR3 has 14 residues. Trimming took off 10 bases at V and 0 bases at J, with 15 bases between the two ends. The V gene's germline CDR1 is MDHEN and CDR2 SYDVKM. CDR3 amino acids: CATTPLGVNTEAFF. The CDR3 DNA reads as TGTGCCACCACACCCCTAGGAGTGAACACTGAAGCTTTCTTT.

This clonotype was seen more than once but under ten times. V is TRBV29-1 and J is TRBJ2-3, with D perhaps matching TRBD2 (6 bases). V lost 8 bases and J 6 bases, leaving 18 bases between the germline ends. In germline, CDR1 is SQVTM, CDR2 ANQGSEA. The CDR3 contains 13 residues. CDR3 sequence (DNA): TGCAGCATTAGCGTGGGGGGTCTGGATACGCAGTATTTT. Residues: CSISVGGLDTQYF.

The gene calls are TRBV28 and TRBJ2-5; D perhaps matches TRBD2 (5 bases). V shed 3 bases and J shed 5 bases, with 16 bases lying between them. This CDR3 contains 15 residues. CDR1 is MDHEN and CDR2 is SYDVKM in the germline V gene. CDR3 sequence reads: CASSFVVGVGETQYF. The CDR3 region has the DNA TGTGCCAGCAGTTTCGTTGTGGGAGTCGGGGAGACCCAGTACTTC.